Below, 10 T cell receptor beta chains from the same sample are listed, as sequenced in a study of post-analysis software for immune sequencing data. General study points: Patients had higher frequencies than controls of five TRBV segments, including TRBV5-6, TRBV5-1 and TRBV20-1.

Included in the TCR beta cDNA libraries were unique molecular identifiers. TCRdb reanalysed the PCR reads using MiXCR and keeps one entry per CDR3 protein. The data show some 800,000 distinct CDR3 sequences, under 60% seen once. These TCRs are of unknown antigen specificity. Sequencing used blood. All receptors come from a girl aged 5-17 years with multiple sclerosis.

This clonotype was seen more than once but under ten times. The chain combines TRBV5-1 with TRBJ1-2; no firm D call. This CDR3 comprises 14 residues. V shed 3 bases and J shed 4 bases, with 13 bases lying between them. Germline-derived CDR1 and CDR2 are SGHRS and YFSETQ. As DNA, the CDR3 is TGCGCCAGCAGCTCCGACGAGACCACCTATGGCTACACCTTC. This translates into CASSSDETTYGYTF.

The genes are TRBV12-3 or TRBV12-4 and TRBJ1-2, with D tentatively TRBD1 (6 bases). The CDR3 runs 13 residues. V was shortened by 4 bases and J by 8 bases, with 14 bases between the two germline ends. CDR3: CASSSRGFWGYTF. The CDR3 DNA follows: TGTGCCAGCAGTTCCAGGGGTTTCTGGGGCTACACCTTC.

This chain links TRBV7-2 with TRBJ2-1, with TRBD2 matching 9 bases. This CDR3 comprises 17 residues. Germline CDR1 and CDR2: SGHTA and FQGNSA. J gave up 5 bases and V 1 base, and 9 bases lay outside the gene matches. CDR3 bases: TGTGCCAGCAGCTTAGTGCGGGGGGGCAGATTAAACAATGAGCAGTTCTTC. It yields the protein CASSLVRGGRLNNEQFF.

The V gene is TRBV21-1, the J gene TRBJ1-5. TRBV21-1 is marked as a pseudogene. CDR3 length: 15 amino acids. CDR3 DNA: TGTGCCAGCAGCCGTGACAGCTGTGGCAATCAGCCCCAGCATTTT. Its protein is CASSRDSCGNQPQHF.

The rearrangement links TRBV3-1 to TRBJ2-1; possibly TRBD2 for D (5 bases). CDR1 and CDR2 (germline): LGHDT, YNNKEL (reference sequence). This CDR3 contains 14 residues. The V end was cut by 0 bases, the J end by 9 bases, with 12 bases between. The CDR3 sequence: CASSQDLALSEQFF. The CDR3 DNA sequence: TGTGCCAGCAGCCAAGACCTAGCCCTTAGTGAGCAGTTCTTC.

The V and J genes are TRBV18 and TRBJ2-1; unclear D gene. V was clipped by 0 bases and J by 8 bases, with 11 bases between them. CDR1 and CDR2 from the germline V gene are KGHSH and LQKENI. This CDR3 region has 14 residues. CDR3: CASSPPSRWHEQFF. The CDR3 coding sequence is TGTGCCAGCTCACCACCGAGTCGCTGGCATGAGCAGTTCTTC. The whole variable domain, filled in from reference TRBV18 and TRBJ2-1, reads NAGVMQNPRHLVRRRGQEARLRCSPMKGHSHVYWYRQLPEEGLKFMVYLQKENIIDESGMPKERFSAEFPKEGPSILRIQQVVRGDSAAYFCASSPPSRWHEQFFGPGTRLTVL.

Only a few counts were recorded for this clonotype. The CDR3 nucleotides read TGCGCCAGCAGCTGGGGGTATGAGGGGCGCCTCGAGCAGTTCTTC. It specifies CASSWGYEGRLEQFF. The gene calls are TRBV5-1 and TRBJ2-1; TRBD1 or TRBD2 may be the D gene (5 bases each). V lost 3 bases to trimming and J lost 10 bases, with 20 bases between them. The CDR3 totals 15 residues. Germline V gene data show CDR1 as SGHRS and CDR2 as YFSETQ.

This chain uses TRBV5-5 with TRBJ2-1; weak D call: TRBD1 (5 bases). The CDR3 runs 15 residues. Germline-derived CDR1 and CDR2 are SGHKS and YYEKEE (reference sequence). Trimming shortened V by 0 bases and J by 10 bases, and 17 bases separated the two germline ends. The CDR3 region has the DNA TGTGCCAGCAGCTTGGAGGGGTTCCCCCTTACCGAGCAGTTCTTC. Translating gives CASSLEGFPLTEQFF.

The chain has TRBV9 and TRBJ1-5, with D unclear. CDR3 length: 14 residues. Germline V CDR1 and CDR2: SGDLS, YYNGEE. V was pared by 4 bases and J by 2 bases, with 10 bases between. The CDR3 DNA is TGTGCCAGCAGCTCCGGGTGGGGCAATCAGCCCCAGCATTTT. Its translation: CASSSGWGNQPQHF.

This chain links TRBV12-3 or TRBV12-4 with TRBJ1-1; possible D gene TRBD1, 6 bases. This CDR3 is 14 amino acids long. V shed 7 bases and J shed 1 base, with 13 bases lying between them. The CDR3 nucleotides are TGTGCCAGCATTAAGCAGGGGAAGAACACTGAAGCTTTCTTT. Amino acids: CASIKQGKNTEAFF.